This is a list of T cell receptor beta chains from one sample in a study of patients and donors after allogeneic stem cell transplantation. Each CDR3 protein is one row after TCRdb ran MiXCR on the RT-PCR reads. The sample lists about 230,000 distinct CDR3 sequences, 13% to 15% occurring once. The source material was blood, either unsorted or a sorted T cell fraction (not recorded which). The origin of the receptors is a human donor who was either an allogeneic HSCT recipient or a stem cell or donor lymphocyte infusion donor (not recorded which). It is not recorded whose cells these are; they may come from a transplant donor. CDR3s leave out the opening cysteine and the closing phenylalanine or tryptophan. A D gene is named only where the DNA matches it firmly. Clone size appears in some rows only: once, few, many, or a class for an expanded clone.

CDR3aa,j_gene,abundance,v_gene,d_gene
ASSPLAGVHNEQF,TRBJ2-1,few,TRBV6-1,TRBD2
ASSPGQNYGYT,TRBJ1-2,many,TRBV12-3/TRBV12-4,NA
AWTYTSGRARQYEQY,TRBJ2-7,few,TRBV30,TRBD2
ASSLLAGGNTGELF,TRBJ2-2,few,TRBV6-2/TRBV6-3,TRBD2
AWSEGRHEQF,TRBJ2-1,few,TRBV30,NA
ATSALITGGSNNEQF,TRBJ2-1,many,TRBV24-1,TRBD1
AISVGNTIY,TRBJ1-3,NA,TRBV10-3,NA
ASSVQGDSPLH,TRBJ1-6,many,TRBV7-3,TRBD1
ASSARLAGGSGANVLT,TRBJ2-6,NA,TRBV9,TRBD2
ASSLRQGNTGELF,TRBJ2-2,NA,TRBV7-9,TRBD1
ASSQTQGRINEQF,TRBJ2-1,few,TRBV14,NA
ASSVDRGDTEAF,TRBJ1-1,NA,TRBV19,TRBD1
ATSRDRLTGELF,TRBJ2-2,NA,TRBV15,TRBD1
AWSVATNEKLF,TRBJ1-4,few,TRBV30,NA
ASSSDRGRGGELF,TRBJ2-2,NA,TRBV11-1,TRBD1
ASRPGGGVGELF,TRBJ2-2,many,TRBV12-3/TRBV12-4,TRBD2
SAIPGGYSYNEQF,TRBJ2-1,few,TRBV20-1,NA
ASSPRTSPTGELF,TRBJ2-2,NA,TRBV19,NA
ASSLRTSGLIYEQY,TRBJ2-7,many,TRBV7-6,TRBD2
ASRAGNTGNTIY,TRBJ1-3,many,TRBV6-1,NA
ASSYDGRLPLH,TRBJ1-6,few,TRBV5-4,NA
AISGSGVETQY,TRBJ2-5,NA,TRBV10-3,NA
ASSRDPSSGNTIY,TRBJ1-3,many,TRBV9,NA
ASSLVPQQGGKAF,TRBJ1-1,NA,TRBV7-9,TRBD1
SADGTGENTEAF,TRBJ1-1,NA,TRBV20-1,TRBD1
AISEPGGQETQY,TRBJ2-5,many,TRBV10-3,TRBD2
ASSPPGLAGVQF,TRBJ2-1,NA,TRBV18,TRBD2
ASSQTETNEKLF,TRBJ1-4,few,TRBV21-1,NA
ASSLVQGTAGELF,TRBJ2-2,many,TRBV5-1,NA
SASGLGTGEFTDTQY,TRBJ2-3,NA,TRBV20-1,TRBD1
AISESGSGNTIY,TRBJ1-3,few,TRBV10-3,NA
ASSPRTGGGGELF,TRBJ2-2,many,TRBV12-3/TRBV12-4,TRBD1
ASSLTGEERY,TRBJ2-7,NA,TRBV18,TRBD1
SASKTSGSSNEQF,TRBJ2-1,few,TRBV20-1,TRBD2
ASRSSGGRTDTQY,TRBJ2-3,NA,TRBV6-1,TRBD1
ASSLEDRGNRGYT,TRBJ1-2,NA,TRBV4-3,TRBD1
ASSMGQGAYNSPLH,TRBJ1-6,NA,TRBV12-3/TRBV12-4,TRBD1
ASIDGTGSYEQY,TRBJ2-7,NA,TRBV2,TRBD1
SARQTGTGGYEQY,TRBJ2-7,few,TRBV20-1,TRBD1
AWHRSTNYGYT,TRBJ1-2,NA,TRBV30,NA
ASSPDRRRGGYT,TRBJ1-2,few,TRBV7-2,TRBD1
AWSVRGADTQY,TRBJ2-3,NA,TRBV30,TRBD2
ASRGPSYNEQF,TRBJ2-1,NA,TRBV6-1,NA
ASSQARDNSPLH,TRBJ1-6,NA,TRBV4-3,NA
ASSYNQGAVSGAF,TRBJ1-1,few,TRBV12-3/TRBV12-4,TRBD1
AISANRDGYT,TRBJ1-2,NA,TRBV10-3,NA
ASSPFSGRNEQY,TRBJ2-7,few,TRBV6-1,TRBD2
ASSTSDRGRMGNIQY,TRBJ2-4,NA,TRBV19,TRBD1
SARDKGGAPNYGYT,TRBJ1-2,NA,TRBV20-1,NA
ASSVSLNRLH,TRBJ1-6,few,TRBV6-1,NA
VPQQQRSSVYEQY,TRBJ2-7,NA,TRBV4-1,NA
ASSLTAYEQY,TRBJ2-7,NA,TRBV12-3/TRBV12-4,NA
SAASGGKETQY,TRBJ2-5,NA,TRBV20-1,TRBD2
ASSPRLLAESSYNEQF,TRBJ2-1,NA,TRBV5-1,TRBD2